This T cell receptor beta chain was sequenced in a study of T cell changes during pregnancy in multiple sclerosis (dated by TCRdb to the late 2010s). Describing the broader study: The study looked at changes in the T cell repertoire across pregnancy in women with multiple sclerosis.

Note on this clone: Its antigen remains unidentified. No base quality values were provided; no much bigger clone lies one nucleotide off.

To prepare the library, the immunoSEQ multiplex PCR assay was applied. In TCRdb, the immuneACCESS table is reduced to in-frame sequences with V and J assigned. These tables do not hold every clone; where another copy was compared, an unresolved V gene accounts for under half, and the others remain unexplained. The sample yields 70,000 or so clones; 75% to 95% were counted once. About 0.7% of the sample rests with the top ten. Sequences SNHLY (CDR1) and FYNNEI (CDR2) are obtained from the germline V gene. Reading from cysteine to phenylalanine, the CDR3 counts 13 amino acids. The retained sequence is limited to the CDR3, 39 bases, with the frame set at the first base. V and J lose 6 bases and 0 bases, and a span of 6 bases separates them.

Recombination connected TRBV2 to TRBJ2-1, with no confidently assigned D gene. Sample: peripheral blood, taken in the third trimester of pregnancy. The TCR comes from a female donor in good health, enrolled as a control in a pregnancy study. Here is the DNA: TGTGCCAGCAGGCTCAGCTCCTACAATGAGCAGTTCTTC. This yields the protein CASRLSSYNEQFF.